This section outlines one TCR beta chain sequence together with its context. Source study methods: Patients' conventional T cells yielded 1.1x10^5 or so distinct TCRbeta sequences; donors' about 1.5x10^5. The method was immunoSEQ multiplex PCR; TCRdb's version includes in-frame clones alone and lacks a portion of them. Clonal size and the V and J genes are those of that table, whereas D and trimming came from the DNA. The sample comprises fewer than 30,000 clones, approximately 96% of which are singletons, and roughly 0.2% rests with the top ten. After removal of 5 bases from V and 2 bases from J, the junction contained 2 bases not matched to a gene. This CDR3 spans 13 amino acids. Germline V gene data show CDR1 as SEHNR and CDR2 as FQNEAQ (reference sequence). These data originate in a study of B cell selection in AIRE deficiency. Sorting defined conventional CD4 T cells as CD4+CD127+.

The sample consisted of conventional CD4+ T cells sorted from PBMCs. V and J are TRBV7-9 and TRBJ2-7, with 8 bases fitting TRBD2. This TCR was sampled from a human donor with AIRE deficiency. This CDR3 is CASSPREAYEQYF. In DNA form, the CDR3 reads TGTGCCAGCAGCCCGCGGGAGGCCTACGAGCAGTACTTC.